What follows is one T cell receptor beta chain and its context. Its antigen remains unknown. This sample is part of a study of T-cell memory formation after mild COVID-19. Study-wide results and caveats: Contracting clones from day 15 to 85 had balanced CD4/CD8; later expanders favoured CD4+. Clonal second-wave expansions that peaked on day 37 had unconfirmed SARS-CoV-2 specificity.

One entry per CDR3 protein results from TCRdb running MiXCR on the 5' RACE reads. The repertoire includes 470,000 or so distinct CDR3 sequences, approximately 18% of them detected once, and under 25% sits in the top ten. The sequence was obtained from a man younger than 30 who had mild COVID-19 (a few samples of this study predate the infection). Cell type and time point are not known. Sequenced: PBMCs or a T cell subset sorted from them (not recorded which).

The CDR3 reads CSARDGGTGPQHTDTQYF. The CDR3 DNA follows: TGCAGTGCTAGAGATGGGGGGACAGGGCCCCAACACACAGATACGCAGTATTTT. The V call is TRBV20-1, the J call TRBJ2-3, with 9 nucleotides matching TRBD1. The CDR3 is made up of 18 amino acids. V shed 0 bases, J shed 2 bases, and the junction held 12 bases outside the gene matches. CDR1 DFQATT and CDR2 SNEGSKA come from the germline V gene (reference sequence).